Detailed here is one T cell receptor beta chain. Antigen specificity is unknown. This sample stems from a study of graft-versus-host responses after intestinal transplantation. The wider study: Tacrolimus and steroids were given for three to four years to all recipients after anti-thymocyte globulin induction. Study-wide findings and caveats: Graft-donor T cell macrochimerism in patients accompanied high graft-versus-host to host-versus-graft clonal ratios in allografts. Researchers found GvH clones in recipient marrow, and some showed up first in ileum or blood.

Clones were sequenced by immunoSEQ multiplex PCR, and TCRdb holds only the in-frame ones, with some missing. The data show roughly 69,000 clones, 90% to 95% seen once. Germline assignment: CDR1 SGHTA and CDR2 FQGTGA. The CDR3 has 16 residues. Unmatched junction bases numbered 14, after V lost 6 bases and J lost 6 bases. The V and J genes are TRBV7-3 and TRBJ2-1; TRBD1 matches at 7 bases. The sequence came from a human donor who was the organ donor for an intestinal transplant. The specimen was unstimulated CD8+ T cells sorted from spleen or lymph node cells, collected before transplant. Here the CDR3 reads CASSPKGTVEINEQFF. DNA for the CDR3: TGTGCCAGCAGTCCTAAGGGGACAGTCGAGATCAATGAGCAGTTCTTC.